This T cell receptor (beta chain) originates from a study of response to subunit inactivated influenza vaccine (dated by TCRdb to the late 2010s). With regard to the full study: To follow how T cells responded to a trivalent subunit inactivated influenza vaccine, the researchers relied on deep quantitative profiling of the T cell receptor repertoire.

Study-wide conclusions, independent of this receptor: According to the authors, only a limited number of new T cells may be recruited by each seasonal influenza vaccination.

The CDR3 runs 16 residues from the cysteine to the phenylalanine. Kept here is only the CDR3 DNA, which spans 48 bases and is read in frame from base 1. Taken from the germline V gene, the CDR1 and CDR2 loops are SGHTA and FQGNSA. V is shortened by 5 bases, J by 5 bases, and the region joining them spans 21 bases. This clonotype occurred a few times. Its antigen is not yet known. No much larger clone is present one base from it, and per-base qualities are unavailable. To prepare the library, RT-PCR was applied. Sequencing was performed on an Illumina HiSeq 2500. Using fastp at Q25 and MiXCR, TCRdb reprocessed the public reads and kept productive beta chains. Identical CDR3 proteins give one entry, which carries the most common genes and DNA. This sample holds around 760,000 distinct CDR3 sequences; about 14% were observed only once. The ten largest clones take up 5.5% to 7% of the sample.

The sequence is built from TRBV7-2 and TRBJ2-5, with TRBD2 perhaps the D gene, on 7 matching bases. Sequenced material: PBMCs from blood, taken approximately 15 days before vaccination. The receptor comes from a man aged 45-65 years who received an inactivated influenza vaccine. Donor details come from another sample of the same person, matched by shared clones. The encoded CDR3 is CASSRPRGGAGETQYF. The DNA sequence is as follows: TGTGCCAGCAGCCGCCCGAGGGGGGGGGCCGGGGAGACCCAGTACTTC.